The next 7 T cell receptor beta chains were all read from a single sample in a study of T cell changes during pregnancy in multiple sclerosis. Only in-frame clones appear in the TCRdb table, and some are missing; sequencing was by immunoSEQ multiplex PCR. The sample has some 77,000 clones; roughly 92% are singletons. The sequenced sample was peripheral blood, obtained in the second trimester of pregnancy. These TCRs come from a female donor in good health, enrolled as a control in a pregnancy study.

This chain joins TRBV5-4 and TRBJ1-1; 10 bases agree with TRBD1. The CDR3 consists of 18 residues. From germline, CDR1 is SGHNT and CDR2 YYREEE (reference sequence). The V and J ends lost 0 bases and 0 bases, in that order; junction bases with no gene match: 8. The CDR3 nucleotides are TGTGCCAGCAGCTTGGGTAGGGACAGGGGAGGTATGAACACTGAAGCTTTCTTT. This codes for CASSLGRDRGGMNTEAFF. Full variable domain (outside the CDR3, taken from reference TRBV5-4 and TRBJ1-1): ETGVTQSPTHLIKTRGQQVTLRCSSQSGHNTVSWYQQALGQGPQFIFQYYREEENGRGNFPPRFSGLQFPNYSSELNVNALELDDSALYLCASSLGRDRGGMNTEAFFGQGTRLTVV.

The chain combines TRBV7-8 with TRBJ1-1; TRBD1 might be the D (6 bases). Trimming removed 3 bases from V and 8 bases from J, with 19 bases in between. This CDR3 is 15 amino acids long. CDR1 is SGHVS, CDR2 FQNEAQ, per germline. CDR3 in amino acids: CASSFWDAGTMEAFF. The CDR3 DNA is TGTGCCAGCAGCTTCTGGGACGCCGGGACAATGGAAGCTTTCTTT.

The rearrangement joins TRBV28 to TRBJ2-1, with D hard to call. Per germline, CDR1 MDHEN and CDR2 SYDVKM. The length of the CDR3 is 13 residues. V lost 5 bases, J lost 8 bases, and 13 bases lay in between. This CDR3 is CASSPHPSDEQFF. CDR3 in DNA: TGTGCCAGCAGTCCGCACCCCTCGGATGAGCAGTTCTTC.

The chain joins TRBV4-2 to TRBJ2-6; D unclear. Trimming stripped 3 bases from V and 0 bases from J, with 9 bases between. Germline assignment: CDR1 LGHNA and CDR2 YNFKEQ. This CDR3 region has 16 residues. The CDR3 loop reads CASSHDTSSGANVLTF. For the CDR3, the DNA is TGTGCCAGCAGCCACGACACTTCCTCTGGGGCCAACGTCCTGACTTTC.

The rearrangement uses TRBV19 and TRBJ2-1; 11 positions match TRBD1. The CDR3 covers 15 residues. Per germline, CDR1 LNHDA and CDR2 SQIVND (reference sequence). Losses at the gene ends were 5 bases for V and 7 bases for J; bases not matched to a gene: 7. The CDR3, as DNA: TGTGCCAGTAGTCGGACAGGGGGCGTTGGGAATGAGCAGTTCTTC. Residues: CASSRTGGVGNEQFF.

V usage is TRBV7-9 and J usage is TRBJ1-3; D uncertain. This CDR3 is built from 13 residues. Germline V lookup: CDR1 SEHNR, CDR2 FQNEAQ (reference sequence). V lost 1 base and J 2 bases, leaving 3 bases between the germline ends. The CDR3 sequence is CASSLDTGNTIYF. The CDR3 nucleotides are TGTGCCAGCAGCTTAGATACTGGAAACACCATATATTTT.

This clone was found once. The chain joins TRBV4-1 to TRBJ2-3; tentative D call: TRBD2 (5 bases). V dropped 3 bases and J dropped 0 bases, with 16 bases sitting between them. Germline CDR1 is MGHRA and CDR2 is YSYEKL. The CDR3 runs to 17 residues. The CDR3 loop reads CASSQGERATSTDTQYF. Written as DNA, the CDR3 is TGCGCCAGCAGCCAGGGAGAGAGAGCGACTAGCACAGATACGCAGTATTTT.